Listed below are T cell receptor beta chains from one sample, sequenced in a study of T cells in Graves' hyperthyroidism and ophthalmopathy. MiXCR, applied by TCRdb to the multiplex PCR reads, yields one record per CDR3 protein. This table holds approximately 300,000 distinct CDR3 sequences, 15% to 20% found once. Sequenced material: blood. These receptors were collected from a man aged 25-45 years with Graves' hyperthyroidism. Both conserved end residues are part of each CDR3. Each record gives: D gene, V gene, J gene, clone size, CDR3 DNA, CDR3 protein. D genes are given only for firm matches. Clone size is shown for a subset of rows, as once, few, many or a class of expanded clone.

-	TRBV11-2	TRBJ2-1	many	TGTGCCAGCAGCTTTGACAGTTCCGCTGAGCAGTTCTTC	CASSFDSSAEQFF
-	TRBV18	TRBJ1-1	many	TGTGCCAGCTCACCAGCAGGGGAGGGCACTGAAGCTTTCTTT	CASSPAGEGTEAFF
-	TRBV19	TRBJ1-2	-	TGTGCCAGTAGTGACTATGGCTACACCTTC	CASSDYGYTF
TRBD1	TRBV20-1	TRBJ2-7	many	TGCAGTGCTAGAGATCGGACAGGGGTCTCCTACGAGCAGTACTTC	CSARDRTGVSYEQYF
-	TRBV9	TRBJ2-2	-	TGTGCCAGCAGCGTAGAAGCGGCCCCCACCGGGGAGCTGTTTTTT	CASSVEAAPTGELFF
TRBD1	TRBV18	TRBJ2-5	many	TGTGCCAGCTCACAGTCCGGACAGGGCCTCCAAGAGACCCAGTACTTC	CASSQSGQGLQETQYF
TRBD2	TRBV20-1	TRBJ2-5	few	TGCAGTGCTAGTCCCAGGGAGGGGACCCAGTACTTC	CSASPREGTQYF
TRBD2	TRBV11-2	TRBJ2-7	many	TGTGCCAGCAGCCCCCTCGGGGGGGCGGGAGAGCAGTACTTC	CASSPLGGAGEQYF
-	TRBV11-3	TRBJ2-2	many	TGTGCCAGCAGCTTGGAAGGAGAGCTGTTTTTT	CASSLEGELFF
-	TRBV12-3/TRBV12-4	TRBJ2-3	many	TGTGCCAGCAGCTTAACAGACACAGATACGCAGTATTTT	CASSLTDTDTQYF
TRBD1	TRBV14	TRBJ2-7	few	TGTGCCAGCAGCCAAGATCGACAGGGGCTTTCCTACGAGCAGTACTTC	CASSQDRQGLSYEQYF
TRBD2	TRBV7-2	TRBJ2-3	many	TGTGCCAGCAGCCCCCGGACTAGCGGGAGAGATACGCAGTATTTT	CASSPRTSGRDTQYF
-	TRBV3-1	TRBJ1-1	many	TGTGCCAGCAGCCAAGAAGGGCAGAGAGCTTTCTTT	CASSQEGQRAFF
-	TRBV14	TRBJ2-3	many	TGTGCCAGCAGCCCGATCCGCACAGATACGCAGTATTTT	CASSPIRTDTQYF
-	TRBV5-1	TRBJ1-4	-	TGCGCCAGCAGCCATGGCCAGCAGGATGAAAAACTGTTTTTT	CASSHGQQDEKLFF
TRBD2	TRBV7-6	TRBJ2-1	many	TGTGCCAGCAGCTCTAACCGGGGTCCGGGACTAGCGCGCAATGAGCAGTTCTTC	CASSSNRGPGLARNEQFF
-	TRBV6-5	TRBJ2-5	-	TGTGCCAGCAGTTACGGGCAGGGTAGATTGGAGACCCAGTACTTC	CASSYGQGRLETQYF
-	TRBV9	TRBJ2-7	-	TGTGCCAGCAGCCCCGCGGGGCAACCCTACGAGCAGTACTTC	CASSPAGQPYEQYF
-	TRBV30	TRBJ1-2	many	TGTGCCTGGAGAGGTTCGACGTCCCCCCACCGCTATGGCTACACCTTC	CAWRGSTSPHRYGYTF
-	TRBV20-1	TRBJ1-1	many	TGCAGTGCTACTGGGGCCCTGAACACTGAAGCTTTCTTT	CSATGALNTEAFF
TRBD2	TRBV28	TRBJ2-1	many	TGTGCCAGCAGTAACAACTTTCGAGCGGGATCTCGGGGGAATGAGCAGTTCTTC	CASSNNFRAGSRGNEQFF
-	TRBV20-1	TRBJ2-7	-	TGCAGTGCTAGCCACGGACTCCTCGGAGTGGAGCAGTACTTC	CSASHGLLGVEQYF
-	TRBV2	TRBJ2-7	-	TGTGCCAGCAGTGAAATCGACTACGAGCAGTACTTC	CASSEIDYEQYF
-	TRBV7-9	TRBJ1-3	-	TGTGCCAGCAGCAATCTGCGCAACACCATATATTTT	CASSNLRNTIYF
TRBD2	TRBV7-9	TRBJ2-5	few	TGTGCCAGCAGCCAGACTAGCGCAGAGACCCAGTACTTC	CASSQTSAETQYF
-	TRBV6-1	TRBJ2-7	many	TGTGCCAGCAGTGAAGCGGAAACCTCCTACGAGCAGTACTTC	CASSEAETSYEQYF
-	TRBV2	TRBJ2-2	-	TGTGCCAGCAGTGGGGGACTGGGAAACACCGGGGAGCTGTTTTTT	CASSGGLGNTGELFF
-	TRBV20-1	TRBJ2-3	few	TGCAGTGCTAGAGTGGCGGAAATACCCACAGATACGCAGTATTTT	CSARVAEIPTDTQYF